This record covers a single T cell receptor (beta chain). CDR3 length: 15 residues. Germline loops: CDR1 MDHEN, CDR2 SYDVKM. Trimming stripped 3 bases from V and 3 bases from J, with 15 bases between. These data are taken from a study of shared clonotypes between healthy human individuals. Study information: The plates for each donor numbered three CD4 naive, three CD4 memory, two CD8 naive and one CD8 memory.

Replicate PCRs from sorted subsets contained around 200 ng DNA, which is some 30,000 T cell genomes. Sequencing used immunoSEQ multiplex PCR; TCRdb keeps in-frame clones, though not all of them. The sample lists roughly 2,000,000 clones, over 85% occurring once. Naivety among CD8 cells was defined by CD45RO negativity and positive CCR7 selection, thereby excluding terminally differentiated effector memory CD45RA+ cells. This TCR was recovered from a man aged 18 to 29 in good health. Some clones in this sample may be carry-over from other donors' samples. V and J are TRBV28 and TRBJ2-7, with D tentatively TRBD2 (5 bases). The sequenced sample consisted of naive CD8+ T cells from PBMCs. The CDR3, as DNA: TGTGCCAGCAGTTTCCGGGAACCACGACTCTACGAGCAGTACTTC. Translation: CASSFREPRLYEQYF.